The rows below give T cell receptor beta chains drawn from one sample of a study of shared clonotypes between healthy human individuals. Assay used: immunoSEQ multiplex PCR; TCRdb lists only in-frame clones, some missing. The sample carries 850,000 to 1,100,000 clones, approximately 77% recorded once. Input material: memory CD4+ T cells from PBMCs. The receptors derive from a man aged 18 to 29 in good health. Some clones in this sample may be carry-over from other donors' samples. Each CDR3 is given with its conserved first and last residue. Each record gives: clone size, D gene, V gene, J gene, CDR3 DNA, CDR3 protein. A D gene is named only where the DNA matches it firmly. Not every row has a clone size; where given, it reads once, few, many or a size class.

clone size: -
D gene: -
V gene: TRBV23-1
J gene: TRBJ1-2
CDR3 DNA: TGCGCCAGCAGTCAATCTCCCCCCAACTTTTACCTTTATGGCTACACCTTC
CDR3 protein: CASSQSPPNFYLYGYTF

clone size: -
D gene: TRBD2
V gene: TRBV9
J gene: TRBJ2-5
CDR3 DNA: TGTGCCAGCAGCGTAGCGGTAGCGGGAGTAGAGACCCAGTACTTC
CDR3 protein: CASSVAVAGVETQYF

clone size: once
D gene: TRBD2
V gene: TRBV7-8
J gene: TRBJ2-2
CDR3 DNA: TGTGCCAGCAGCCTGACTAGCGGGAGAACCGGGGAGCTGTTTTTT
CDR3 protein: CASSLTSGRTGELFF

clone size: -
D gene: -
V gene: TRBV18
J gene: TRBJ2-2
CDR3 DNA: TGTGCCAGCTCAACAGGAACAGGGATGAACACCGGGGAGCTGTTTTTT
CDR3 protein: CASSTGTGMNTGELFF

clone size: -
D gene: -
V gene: TRBV27
J gene: TRBJ1-3
CDR3 DNA: TGTGCCAGCAGTCCGCGGCCCCGCTCTGGAAACACCATATATTTT
CDR3 protein: CASSPRPRSGNTIYF

clone size: -
D gene: TRBD1
V gene: TRBV29-1
J gene: TRBJ1-2
CDR3 DNA: TGCAGCGTTTCAGGGGGCTACTATGGCTACACCTTC
CDR3 protein: CSVSGGYYGYTF

clone size: -
D gene: TRBD1
V gene: TRBV5-4
J gene: TRBJ2-2
CDR3 DNA: TGTGCCAGCAGCTTGACGACAGGGCCCGGGGAGCTGTTTTTT
CDR3 protein: CASSLTTGPGELFF

clone size: -
D gene: -
V gene: TRBV5-4
J gene: TRBJ2-7
CDR3 DNA: TGTGCCAGCAGCTCCGGCGGGTTGGGGTACGAGCAGTACTTC
CDR3 protein: CASSSGGLGYEQYF

clone size: -
D gene: -
V gene: TRBV5-4
J gene: TRBJ2-7
CDR3 DNA: TGTGCCAGCAGCTTGATGGCTGGAACCTACGAGCAGTACTTC
CDR3 protein: CASSLMAGTYEQYF

clone size: -
D gene: -
V gene: TRBV7-9
J gene: TRBJ2-3
CDR3 DNA: TGTGCCAGCAGCTCACCGGGTAGCGCAGGAGATACGCAGTATTTT
CDR3 protein: CASSSPGSAGDTQYF

clone size: -
D gene: -
V gene: TRBV4-2
J gene: TRBJ2-3
CDR3 DNA: TGTGCCAGCAGCCAAGATCGAGCGGCTAGCACAGATACGCAGTATTTT
CDR3 protein: CASSQDRAASTDTQYF

clone size: -
D gene: TRBD2
V gene: TRBV5-1
J gene: TRBJ2-7
CDR3 DNA: TGCGCCAGCAGTTCGCTGCCGGGAGGGATCCACGAGCAGTACTTC
CDR3 protein: CASSSLPGGIHEQYF

clone size: few
D gene: TRBD1
V gene: TRBV28
J gene: TRBJ2-7
CDR3 DNA: TGTGCCAGCAGTACCATGACAGGGAAGCGCGAGCAGTACTTC
CDR3 protein: CASSTMTGKREQYF

clone size: -
D gene: TRBD1
V gene: TRBV18
J gene: TRBJ2-7
CDR3 DNA: TGTGCCAGCTCACCAGGGACAGGATACTACGAGCAGTACTTC
CDR3 protein: CASSPGTGYYEQYF

clone size: -
D gene: -
V gene: TRBV18
J gene: TRBJ1-1
CDR3 DNA: TGTGCCAGCTCGCCCGACAATGCCGGCGGGGCTTTCTTT
CDR3 protein: CASSPDNAGGAFF

clone size: -
D gene: TRBD2
V gene: TRBV5-1
J gene: TRBJ2-1
CDR3 DNA: TGCGCCCCACAGGGGGGGACTAGCGGGCTATCCTCCTACAATGAGCAGTTCTTC
CDR3 protein: CAPQGGTSGLSSYNEQFF

clone size: -
D gene: -
V gene: TRBV10-3
J gene: TRBJ2-5
CDR3 DNA: TGTGCCATCAGTGCTCCAGGACAGACCCAGTACTTC
CDR3 protein: CAISAPGQTQYF

clone size: -
D gene: -
V gene: TRBV2
J gene: TRBJ1-4
CDR3 DNA: TGTGCCAGCAGTGAAGCAAGGCTGGCTAATGAAAAACTGTTTTTT
CDR3 protein: CASSEARLANEKLFF

clone size: -
D gene: TRBD1
V gene: TRBV18
J gene: TRBJ1-2
CDR3 DNA: TGTGCCAGCTCACCACCTCAGGGACAGGGGAGCTTTGGCTACACCTTC
CDR3 protein: CASSPPQGQGSFGYTF

clone size: -
D gene: -
V gene: TRBV30
J gene: TRBJ1-2
CDR3 DNA: TGTGCCTGGAGTGTTGTGCGGAAAGGCTACACCTTC
CDR3 protein: CAWSVVRKGYTF

clone size: -
D gene: -
V gene: TRBV11-2
J gene: TRBJ2-7
CDR3 DNA: TGTGCCAGCAGCTTAGGACGTCGCACTCCCTACGAGCAGTACTTC
CDR3 protein: CASSLGRRTPYEQYF

clone size: -
D gene: -
V gene: TRBV5-4
J gene: TRBJ1-3
CDR3 DNA: TGTGCCAGCAGCCTGGGGTTGGGGGTAAACACCATATATTTT
CDR3 protein: CASSLGLGVNTIYF

clone size: -
D gene: -
V gene: TRBV7-2
J gene: TRBJ1-3
CDR3 DNA: TGTGCCAGCAGCTTAGGGACTGGAAACACCATATATTTT
CDR3 protein: CASSLGTGNTIYF

clone size: -
D gene: TRBD1
V gene: TRBV5-1
J gene: TRBJ2-2
CDR3 DNA: TGCGCCAGCAGCTCCCTCAACAGGGGGCTTAACACCGGGGAGCTGTTTTTT
CDR3 protein: CASSSLNRGLNTGELFF

clone size: -
D gene: -
V gene: TRBV6-1
J gene: TRBJ1-1
CDR3 DNA: TGTGCCACCCACGGGGGAAGGTTTGTGAACACTGAAGCTTTCTTT
CDR3 protein: CATHGGRFVNTEAFF

clone size: -
D gene: -
V gene: TRBV7-3
J gene: TRBJ2-7
CDR3 DNA: TGTGCCAGCAGCTTTGGGGTCTTGGGTGAGCAGTACTTC
CDR3 protein: CASSFGVLGEQYF

clone size: -
D gene: -
V gene: TRBV28
J gene: TRBJ2-7
CDR3 DNA: TGTGCCAGCGAACAGGATCACTACGAGCAGTACTTC
CDR3 protein: CASEQDHYEQYF

clone size: -
D gene: TRBD1
V gene: TRBV7-2
J gene: TRBJ2-5
CDR3 DNA: TGTGCCAGCAGCCAAGAATCGGGACAGCCCATGCGGTACTTC
CDR3 protein: CASSQESGQPMRYF

clone size: -
D gene: TRBD1
V gene: TRBV7-2
J gene: TRBJ2-5
CDR3 DNA: TGTGCCAGCAGCGATCCGGGACAGGGGGCGGGGGAGACCCAGTACTTC
CDR3 protein: CASSDPGQGAGETQYF

clone size: few
D gene: -
V gene: TRBV7-3
J gene: TRBJ2-1
CDR3 DNA: TGTGCCAGCAGCTTAGAACCACTATACAATGAGCAGTTCTTC
CDR3 protein: CASSLEPLYNEQFF

clone size: -
D gene: -
V gene: TRBV27
J gene: TRBJ2-7
CDR3 DNA: TGTGCCAGCAGAGTGAGCTTAGCCTACGAGCAGTACTTC
CDR3 protein: CASRVSLAYEQYF

clone size: -
D gene: -
V gene: TRBV7-3
J gene: TRBJ2-3
CDR3 DNA: TGTGCCAGCAGCTTGCAGGGTCCTGGAGCAGATACGCAGTATTTT
CDR3 protein: CASSLQGPGADTQYF

clone size: -
D gene: TRBD1
V gene: TRBV10-3
J gene: TRBJ1-2
CDR3 DNA: TGTGCCATCAGTTTACAGGGGGGGGATGGCTACACCTTC
CDR3 protein: CAISLQGGDGYTF

clone size: -
D gene: TRBD2
V gene: TRBV7-2
J gene: TRBJ2-7
CDR3 DNA: TGTGCCAGCAGCCTACAGCGGGGAACTTACGAGCAGTACTTC
CDR3 protein: CASSLQRGTYEQYF

clone size: -
D gene: -
V gene: TRBV6-1
J gene: TRBJ2-3
CDR3 DNA: TGTGCCAGCAGTGAACGGGGCTCAGGCCCAGATACGCAGTATTTT
CDR3 protein: CASSERGSGPDTQYF

clone size: -
D gene: TRBD2
V gene: TRBV6-5
J gene: TRBJ2-1
CDR3 DNA: TGTGCCAGCAGTTGGGGCTTAGCGGGAGGAGTGAATGAGCAGTTCTTC
CDR3 protein: CASSWGLAGGVNEQFF

clone size: -
D gene: TRBD2
V gene: TRBV5-6
J gene: TRBJ2-1
CDR3 DNA: TGTGCCAGCAGCCTAGATAGCGGGAACTCCTACAATGAGCAGTTCTTC
CDR3 protein: CASSLDSGNSYNEQFF

clone size: many
D gene: TRBD2
V gene: TRBV7-9
J gene: TRBJ2-1
CDR3 DNA: TGTGCCAGCAGCCCACTAGCGGTGGTGAAGGCGCAGTTCTTC
CDR3 protein: CASSPLAVVKAQFF